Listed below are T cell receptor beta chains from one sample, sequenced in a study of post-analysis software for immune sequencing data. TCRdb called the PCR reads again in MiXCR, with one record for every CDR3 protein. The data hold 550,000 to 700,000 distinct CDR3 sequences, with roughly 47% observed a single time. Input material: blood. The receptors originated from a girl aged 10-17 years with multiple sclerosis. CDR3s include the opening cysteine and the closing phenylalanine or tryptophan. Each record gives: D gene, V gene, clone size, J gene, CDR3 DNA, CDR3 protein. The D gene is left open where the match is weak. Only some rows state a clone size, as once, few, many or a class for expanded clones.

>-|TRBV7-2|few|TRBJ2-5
TGTGCCAGCAGCTCGTCTACGCAAGAGACCCAGTACTTC
CASSSSTQETQYF
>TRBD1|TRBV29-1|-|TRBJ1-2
TGCAGCGTTGTGGTTATCGGCAGGGGGAACGACTATGGCTACACCTTC
CSVVVIGRGNDYGYTF
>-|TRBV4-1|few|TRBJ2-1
TGCGCCAGCAGCCAAGTCCCCAAGGGGACCAAGCAGTTCTTC
CASSQVPKGTKQFF
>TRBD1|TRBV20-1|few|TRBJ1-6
TGCAGTGCTAGTCGACAGGGGGCGAGTTCCTATAATTCACCCCTCCACTTT
CSASRQGASSYNSPLHF
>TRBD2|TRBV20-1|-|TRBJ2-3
TGCAGTGCTAGCGGGAGGGGACACCCTAGCACAGATACGCAGTATTTT
CSASGRGHPSTDTQYF
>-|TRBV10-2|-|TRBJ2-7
TGCGCCAGCAGTAGACAGTACTACGAGCAGTACTTC
CASSRQYYEQYF
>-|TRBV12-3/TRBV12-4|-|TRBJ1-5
TGTGCCAGCAGTTGGGAGGGAACGCCCCAGCATTTT
CASSWEGTPQHF
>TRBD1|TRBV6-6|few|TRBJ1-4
TGTGCCAGCAGTTACAAGGACAGGGTCAACGAAAAACTGTTTTTT
CASSYKDRVNEKLFF
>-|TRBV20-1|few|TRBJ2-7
TGCAGTGCTAGCTTCCCTACCTACGAGCAGTACTTC
CSASFPTYEQYF
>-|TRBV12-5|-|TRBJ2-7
TGTGCTAGTGGTTTGATTCTAGGTGGGGACGGAGCCTACGAGCAGTACTTC
CASGLILGGDGAYEQYF
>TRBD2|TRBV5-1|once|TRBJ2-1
TGCGCCAGCAGTTTTCCCCTTTCTAGCGGGGGCTACAATGAGCAGTTCTTC
CASSFPLSSGGYNEQFF
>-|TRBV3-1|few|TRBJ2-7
TGTGCCAGCACCCGAGGAGCCTCCTACGAGCAGTACTTC
CASTRGASYEQYF
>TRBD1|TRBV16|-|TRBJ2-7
TGTGCCAGCAGCCAAGGACAGGGGTTATCCTACGAGCAGTACTTC
CASSQGQGLSYEQYF
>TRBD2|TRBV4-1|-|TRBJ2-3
TGCGCCAGCAGCCTTGGATTTGCGGGAGGGCCTGCAGATACGCAGTATTTT
CASSLGFAGGPADTQYF
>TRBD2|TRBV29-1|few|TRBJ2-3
TGCAGCGTAGATAGGACTAGCGGGAGTGCAGATACGCAGTATTTT
CSVDRTSGSADTQYF
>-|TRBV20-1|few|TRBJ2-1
TGCAGTGCTCCAAACAGGGAGCCCGGAGGGGACAATGAGCAGTTCTTC
CSAPNREPGGDNEQFF
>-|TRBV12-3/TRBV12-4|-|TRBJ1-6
TGTGCCAGCAGTATCGGGAATTCACCCCTCCACTTT
CASSIGNSPLHF
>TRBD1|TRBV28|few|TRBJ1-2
TGTGCCAGCAGTCTACTGACAGGGGATGACTATGGCTACACCTTC
CASSLLTGDDYGYTF